This T cell receptor beta chain is drawn from a study of CD8 T cells in ankylosing spondylitis. Findings of the study overall: Reportedly, disease-linked clones are significantly enriched in ankylosing spondylitis patients' matched synovial fluid. One TCR beta motif, made up of seven to nine highly homologous variants, appeared characteristic of ankylosing spondylitis blood.

The CDR3 loop spans 14 amino acids. After removal of 6 bases from V and 6 bases from J, the junction contained 11 bases not matched to a gene. The germline gives CDR1 SQVTM, CDR2 ANQGSEA. TCRdb re-called the 5' RACE reads through MiXCR, storing one row per CDR3 protein. The sample has about 800,000 distinct CDR3 sequences, about 12% seen once. The sample holds many counts of this clonotype. The antigen remains undetermined. The material sequenced was blood, either unsorted or a sorted T cell fraction (not recorded which). The J gene is TRBJ2-5, the V gene TRBV29-1, with 9 bases aligning to TRBD2. This sequence was found in a male donor with ankylosing spondylitis. Here the CDR3 DNA reads TGCAGCGTACTTGTAGCGGGAGTAAGAAAGACCCAGTACTTC. This translates into CSVLVAGVRKTQYF.